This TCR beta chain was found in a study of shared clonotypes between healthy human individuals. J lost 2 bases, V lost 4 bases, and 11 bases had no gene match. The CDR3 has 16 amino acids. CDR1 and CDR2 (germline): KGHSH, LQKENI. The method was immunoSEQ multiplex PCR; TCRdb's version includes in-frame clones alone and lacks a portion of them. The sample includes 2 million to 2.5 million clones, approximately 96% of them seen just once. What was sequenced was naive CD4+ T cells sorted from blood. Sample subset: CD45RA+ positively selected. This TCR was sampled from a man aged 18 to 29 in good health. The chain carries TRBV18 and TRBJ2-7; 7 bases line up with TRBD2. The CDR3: CASSLSNLADPYEQYF. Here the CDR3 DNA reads TGTGCCAGCTCACTATCGAACCTAGCGGACCCCTACGAGCAGTACTTC.